This TCR beta chain was retrieved from a study of blood T cell repertoires in COVID-19 (dated by TCRdb to the early 2020s). Context from the whole study: The collaborator samples originated in the United States, Italy and Spain and spanned the acute and convalescent phases of COVID-19. The material from the prospective study consisted of cDNA or gDNA derived from T cells, B-cell-depleted T cells, or PBMCs. Deeply sampled blood TCRbeta repertoires from subjects exposed to, actively infected with, or recovered from COVID-19 were included in the dataset. The repertoires were made available in a free public database intended to serve as a resource for research on the immune response to SARS-CoV-2. Samples came from the ongoing ImmuneRACE study (first 160 participants) plus 1,254 subjects from 6 global collaborators. Nearly every sample came with metadata listing a de-identified subject ID, COVID-19 status, age in years and sex. Where available, HLA class I and class II types were taken from metadata supplied by the sample provider and were not determined by assay-based typing.

Remarks on this clone: Its specific antigen is unknown. No base quality values were provided; no much bigger clone lies one nucleotide off.

The CDR3 measures 14 amino acids from cysteine to phenylalanine. Left in the record is the CDR3 DNA by itself, 42 bases read in frame from the first base. Trimming costs V 3 bases and J 2 bases, and their ends lie 7 bases apart. CDR1 and CDR2 are read off the germline V gene as MNHNS and SASEGT. The research as a whole found: How much clinical and demographic metadata was included differed by source and by participant, and the metadata was provided uncurated.

The immunoSEQ Assay, a bias-controlled multiplex PCR, was used to amplify TCRbeta CDR3 regions from genomic DNA. On the study's bioinformatics: Within the assay, amplification of reference gene primers was used to estimate how many nucleated cells each sample contained. To quantify the absolute abundance of each unique TCRbeta CDR3 rearrangement, sequence reads were collapsed and filtered. For each sample, productive Simpson clonality was calculated by taking the square root of Simpson's diversity index across productive rearrangements. The table was pulled from immuneACCESS by TCRdb, which kept in-frame rearrangements only. Such tables lose some clones; where checked, under half of the loss comes from unresolved V genes, and the rest has no known cause. Clone size and the V and J calls come from that table; the DNA yielded D and trimming. In this sample the table shows 150,000 or so clones, over 80% of which occur a single time. About 5.7% of the sample lies in the top ten.

The collaborating institutions used their own protocols to collect whole blood in K2EDTA tubes. For TCRbeta analysis, collaborators shipped samples in one of three forms: frozen whole blood, isolated PBMCs, or DNA extracted from either of those sample types. The TCR was taken from a man at least 80 years old with acute or convalescent COVID-19. Rearrangement joined TRBV6-1 to TRBJ1-4, and perhaps TRBD1 as D gene, on 5 matching bases. The sample comprised peripheral blood. CDR3 reads: CASSEGGTNEKLFF. The DNA is as follows: TGTGCCAGCAGTGAGGGGGGGACTAATGAAAAACTGTTTTTT.